These 12 T cell receptor beta chains came from one sample sequenced in a study of human T cells and chemical hapten exposure. TCRdb itself ran the RACE reads through MiXCR, one entry per CDR3 protein. In the table there are 85,000 or so distinct CDR3 sequences, around 10% of which are singletons. The time point denotes: patch test 1, 2 weeks after DPC sensitization. Treatment indicated: therapeutic diphenylcyclopropenone sensitization with weekly scalp DPC. The starting material was whole blood, obtained in connection with sensitization to the hapten diphenylcyclopropenone (DPC). The receptors originated from a woman aged 50 to 60 with alopecia areata. Some clones in this sample may be carry-over from other donors' samples.

The rearrangement uses TRBV27 and TRBJ2-2; D remains ambiguous. CDR3 size: 13 residues. CDR1 MNHEY and CDR2 SMNVEV come from the germline V gene (reference sequence). V was pared by 1 base and J by 4 bases, with 4 bases between. The CDR3 nucleotides are TGTGCCAGCAGTTTATTGGGCACCGGGGAGCTGTTTTTT. Its protein product is CASSLLGTGELFF.

This clonotype was recorded many times. This sequence joins TRBV20-1 and TRBJ2-1, with 16 nucleotides matching TRBD2. The CDR3 sequence is 14 residues long. CDR1 is DFQATT, CDR2 SNEGSKA, per germline (reference sequence). V shed 5 bases and J 9 bases; nucleotides not matched to a gene: 4. In DNA, the CDR3 is TGCAGTGCTGGGACTAGCGGGAGGGGCGGTGAGCAGTTCTTC. Protein sequence: CSAGTSGRGGEQFF.

This clonotype turned up a few times. The chain has TRBV18 and TRBJ1-1; 9 bases are a match to TRBD1. Germline loops: CDR1 KGHSH, CDR2 LQKENI. This CDR3 region has 14 residues. J gave up 5 bases and V 4 bases, and 5 bases lay outside the gene matches. CDR3 in amino acids: CASSRQGVGTEAFF. The CDR3 DNA reads TGTGCCAGCTCACGACAGGGGGTTGGTACTGAAGCTTTCTTT.

A few counts support this clonotype. This rearrangement joins TRBV7-3 to TRBJ2-1, with 11 bases aligning to TRBD2. The CDR3 consists of 15 residues. The V segment lost 0 bases and the J segment 8 bases; nucleotides outside the gene matches: 3. Per germline, CDR1 SGHTA and CDR2 FQGTGA. In nucleotides, the CDR3 is TGTGCCAGCAGCTTAACGGCACTAGCGGGGGATGAGCAGTTCTTC. Translated: CASSLTALAGDEQFF.

This clonotype was found many times. This sequence joins TRBV7-6 and TRBJ1-1; tentatively, D is TRBD1 (5 bases). Germline CDR1 and CDR2: SGHVS and FNYEAQ. The CDR3 totals 13 residues. With 5 bases removed from V and 6 bases from J, the gap between germline ends came to 13 bases. DNA of the CDR3: TGTGCCAGCAGCCAGGATCAGGGCTCTGAAGCTTTCTTT. Its translation: CASSQDQGSEAFF. Full variable domain (outside the CDR3, taken from reference TRBV7-6 and TRBJ1-1): GAGVSQSPRYKVTKRGQDVALRCDPISGHVSLYWYRQALGQGPEFLTYFNYEAQQDKSGLPNDRFSAERPEGSISTLTIQRTEQRDSAMYRCASSQDQGSEAFFGQGTRLTVV.

This clonotype was seen a few times. The J gene is TRBJ2-1, the V gene TRBV6-2 or TRBV6-3; TRBD1 might be the D (6 bases). V was clipped by 7 bases and J by 2 bases, with 15 bases between them. The CDR3 is 15 amino acids. Germline V lookup: CDR1 MNHEY, CDR2 SVGEGT. The CDR3 sequence is CASIPGQTPYNEQFF. CDR3 DNA: TGTGCCAGCATACCTGGACAGACCCCCTACAATGAGCAGTTCTTC.

The rearrangement links TRBV18 to TRBJ2-4; no clear D gene. The V and J ends lost 1 base and 3 bases respectively, with 10 bases between them. CDR1 KGHSH and CDR2 LQKENI come from the germline V gene. The CDR3 consists of 15 residues. The CDR3 DNA sequence: TGTGCCAGCTCACCACGCGATCTGGACAAAAACATTCAGTACTTC. Protein product: CASSPRDLDKNIQYF.

Ten or more counts support this clonotype. The chain combines TRBV24-1 with TRBJ2-7; 9 nucleotides line up with TRBD1. Germline loops: CDR1 KGHDR, CDR2 SFDVKD. CDR3 length: 15 amino acids. The trim removed 3 bases at V and 3 bases at J, leaving 5 bases unmatched. The CDR3 sequence is CATSDPGQGDYEQYF. The DNA for the CDR3 is TGTGCCACCAGTGATCCGGGACAGGGAGACTACGAGCAGTACTTC.

This clonotype was observed a handful of times. V is TRBV30 and J is TRBJ1-2; tentatively, D is TRBD1 (5 bases). V gave up 2 bases and J gave up 6 bases, with 13 bases separating them. CDR3 length: 13 amino acids. Germline-derived CDR1 and CDR2 are GTSNPN and SVGIG (reference sequence). The CDR3 DNA reads TGTGCCTGGAGTTCCCGGACACTTCATGGCTACACCTTC. The encoded protein is CAWSSRTLHGYTF.

The chain links TRBV9 to TRBJ2-3; D remains ambiguous. Germline CDR1 is SGDLS and CDR2 is YYNGEE. The CDR3 has 15 residues. The V and J ends lost 3 bases and 4 bases respectively, with 15 bases between them. CDR3 nucleotide sequence: TGTGCCAGCAGCGCGGTTACTATTGGCCCAGATACGCAGTATTTT. As protein: CASSAVTIGPDTQYF.

The V gene is TRBV11-2, the J gene TRBJ2-2; D remains ambiguous. This CDR3 region has 15 residues. Trimming cost V 6 bases and J 1 base, with 12 bases left between them. The V gene's germline CDR1 is SGHAT and CDR2 FQNNGV. This CDR3 reads CASSPLDENTGELFF. CDR3 coding DNA: TGTGCCAGCAGTCCCTTGGACGAGAACACCGGGGAGCTGTTTTTT.

This clonotype occurred a few times. The chain carries TRBV6-5 and TRBJ1-4; unclear D gene. Trimming took off 0 bases at V and 2 bases at J, with 13 bases between the two ends. Germline-derived CDR1 and CDR2 are MNHEY and SVGAGI. The CDR3 has 17 residues. The DNA of the CDR3 is TGTGCCAGCAGTTACTCGACCGGGATCGGGACTAATGAAAAACTGTTTTTT. Residues: CASSYSTGIGTNEKLFF.